These 16 T cell receptor beta chains originate from one sample sequenced in a study of Ad26.COV2.S vaccination and SARS-CoV-2 variants. Described treatment: roughly 18 received Ad26.COV2.S at low or high dose, single or two shots; several received placebo; per-sample allocation not given. Collection of the samples took place on day 63 after the first injection of vaccine or placebo. Sequencing was performed with immunoSEQ multiplex PCR; in TCRdb, only in-frame clones are kept and a portion is missing. The sample yields roughly 350,000 clones, around 86% seen once. The material was peripheral blood, obtained in a trial of Ad26.COV2.S vaccine versus placebo. The source of these receptors is a person between 18 and 60 years old who received the Ad26.COV2.S COVID-19 vaccine or a placebo.

The CDR3 here is CASSGDSPYEQYF. The DNA for the CDR3 is TGTGCCAGCAGTGGGGACAGCCCCTACGAGCAGTACTTC. This sequence joins TRBV6-2 or TRBV6-3 and TRBJ2-7; 7 bases are a match to TRBD1. In germline, CDR1 is MNHEY, CDR2 SVGEGT. J lost 2 bases, V lost 5 bases, and 3 bases had no gene match. There are 13 residues in the CDR3.

V gene TRBV19 combines with J gene TRBJ1-2; TRBD1 is a possible D gene (5 bases). The CDR3 is made up of 12 amino acids. V lost 7 bases and J lost 6, with 12 bases in between. CDR1 is LNHDA, CDR2 SQIVND, per germline (reference sequence). CDR3 residues: CASKRTSDGYTF. CDR3 DNA sequence: TGTGCCAGTAAGAGGACATCCGATGGCTACACCTTC.

The rearrangement joins TRBV5-5 to TRBJ2-7; TRBD2 matches 15 bases. Germline V gives CDR1 SGHKS, CDR2 YYEKEE (reference sequence). The CDR3 loop spans 18 amino acids. V lost 2 bases, J lost 2 bases, and 8 bases stayed unmatched. The CDR3 region is CASSLTWTSGGVTYEQYF. CDR3 sequence (DNA): TGTGCCAGCAGCTTAACCTGGACTAGCGGGGGGGTAACCTACGAGCAGTACTTC.

The V call is TRBV7-9, the J call TRBJ2-7, with D possibly matching TRBD1 (5 bases). The germline gives CDR1 SEHNR, CDR2 FQNEAQ (reference sequence). V lost 2 bases and J lost 5, with 13 bases in between. This CDR3 has 14 residues. For the CDR3, the DNA is TGTGCCAGCAGCTTAACCGGACAAATACACGAGCAGTACTTC. It encodes CASSLTGQIHEQYF.

This clone was seen a handful of times. Other DNA sequences in this specimen translate into the identical CDR3. The chain links TRBV7-3 to TRBJ2-2, with D possibly TRBD2 on 5 matching bases. Looked up from germline, CDR1 is SGHTA and CDR2 is FQGTGA. Trimming took 1 base from V and 5 from J, leaving 11 bases between them. This CDR3 is built from 15 residues. The CDR3 bases are TGTGCCAGCAGCTTAAAATTTGGCGGGACCGGGGAGCTGTTTTTT. This gives the protein CASSLKFGGTGELFF.

The rearrangement joins TRBV6-5 to TRBJ1-1; no firm D call. Germline values: CDR1 MNHEY, CDR2 SVGAGI. Trimming shortened V by 0 bases and J by 3 bases, and 5 bases separated the two germline ends. The CDR3 has 13 residues. The CDR3 loop reads CASSYSQHTEAFF. CDR3 coding DNA: TGTGCCAGCAGTTACTCCCAACACACTGAAGCTTTCTTT.

The V gene is TRBV27, the J gene TRBJ2-1, with D unresolved. This CDR3 is 15 amino acids long. Germline CDR1 and CDR2: MNHEY and SMNVEV (reference sequence). Trimming stripped 5 bases from V and 6 bases from J, with 17 bases between. In nucleotides, the CDR3 is TGTGCCAGCAGTGCAGGCGGCAGTCTGAGCAATGAGCAGTTCTTC. Its protein product is CASSAGGSLSNEQFF.

The chain uses TRBV7-8 and TRBJ1-1; D unclear. This CDR3 region has 16 residues. The V gene lost 5 bases and the J gene lost 0 bases, with 16 bases spanning the gap. Germline-derived CDR1 and CDR2 are SGHVS and FQNEAQ. The CDR3 sequence is CASSQMGQLVNTEAFF. The CDR3 nucleotides read TGTGCCAGCAGCCAAATGGGCCAGCTCGTGAACACTGAAGCTTTCTTT.

The CDR3 sequence: CASSSSRAVLGALHF. CDR3 sequence (DNA): TGTGCCAGCAGCTCCAGTCGTGCAGTCCTTGGGGCCCTCCACTTT. The V and J genes are TRBV7-3 and TRBJ1-6; no definite D call. With 4 bases removed from V and 14 bases from J, the gap between germline ends came to 21 bases. The CDR3 is 15 residues long. Per the germline V gene, CDR1 is SGHTA and CDR2 is FQGTGA.

This chain connects TRBV9 to TRBJ2-1; D gene uncertain. The ends were cut back, 0 bases at V and 8 bases at J, with 15 bases in the middle. The germline CDR1 and CDR2 sequences are SGDLS and YYNGEE. The CDR3 has 15 residues. The chain's CDR3 is CASSVGISRGDEQFF. The CDR3 DNA reads TGTGCCAGCAGCGTAGGAATTTCTCGTGGCGATGAGCAGTTCTTC.

The chain couples TRBV30 to TRBJ2-7; 7 nucleotides line up with TRBD1. This CDR3 has 16 residues. Germline CDR1 GTSNPN, CDR2 SVGIG (reference sequence). V lost 8 bases to trimming and J lost 4 bases; unmatched junction nucleotides: 20. The chain's CDR3 is CARDGGVQGNRYEQYF. The CDR3 DNA follows: TGTGCCCGCGACGGTGGAGTACAGGGGAATAGGTACGAGCAGTACTTC.

The chain combines TRBV18 with TRBJ1-2; the D is unclear. Trimming stripped 2 bases from V and 7 bases from J, with 11 bases between. The CDR3 has 13 residues. Germline V gene data show CDR1 as KGHSH and CDR2 as LQKENI. CDR3 sequence: CASSPNRESGYTF. Written as DNA, the CDR3 is TGTGCCAGCTCACCAAACAGAGAAAGTGGCTACACCTTC.

The chain recombines TRBV27 with TRBJ2-7, with a possible D match to TRBD1 (5 bases). With 2 bases removed from V and 4 bases from J, the gap between germline ends came to 15 bases. The CDR3 totals 15 residues. Germline-derived CDR1 and CDR2 are MNHEY and SMNVEV (reference sequence). CDR3 sequence: CASSLAQGRGYEQYF. CDR3 bases: TGTGCCAGCAGTTTAGCGCAGGGTCGTGGGTACGAGCAGTACTTC.

The count of this clone is one. This rearrangement joins TRBV5-1 to TRBJ1-3; D gene uncertain. CDR3 length: 14 residues. With 0 bases removed from V and 0 bases from J, the gap between germline ends came to 4 bases. CDR1 and CDR2 from the germline V gene are SGHRS and YFSETQ. CDR3 amino acids: CASSLGTSGNTIYF. CDR3 coding DNA: TGCGCCAGCAGCTTGGGGACCTCTGGAAACACCATATATTTT.

V gene TRBV30 combines with J gene TRBJ1-3, with D uncertain. Germline assignment: CDR1 GTSNPN and CDR2 SVGIG (reference sequence). The CDR3 length is 16 residues. Trimming shortened V by 4 bases and J by 0 bases, and 16 bases separated the two germline ends. The CDR3 coding sequence is TGTGCCTGGACTACCGGGCTCGGGCTCTCTGGAAACACCATATATTTT. This codes for CAWTTGLGLSGNTIYF. The full variable domain, its missing parts supplied by reference TRBV30 and TRBJ1-3, is SQTIHQWPATLVQPVGSPLSLECTVEGTSNPNLYWYRQAAGRGLQLLFYSVGIGQISSEVPQNLSASRPQDRQFILSSKKLLLSDSGFYLCAWTTGLGLSGNTIYFGEGSWLTVV.

This clone was counted once. This sequence joins TRBV10-3 and TRBJ2-7; 8 bases fit TRBD2. J gave up 7 bases and V 10 bases, and 6 bases lay outside the gene matches. Germline V CDR1 and CDR2: ENHRY, SYGVKD. There are 11 residues in the CDR3. The CDR3 region has the DNA TGTGCCACCGGACTAGCTGGTGAGCAGTACTTC. Translating it yields CATGLAGEQYF.